The source of this T cell receptor beta chain is a study of cytomegalovirus exposure and HLA in healthy donors. Study outcomes and limitations: In a later analysis, specific HLA alleles were associated with over 15,000 TCR beta sequences at a 0.05 false discovery rate.

This CDR3 has 15 amino acids. Per germline, CDR1 SGDLS and CDR2 YYNGEE. The V and J ends lost 3 bases and 3 bases, in that order; junction bases with no gene match: 8. PCR used 60 Vbeta primers and 13 Jbeta primers. The table came from immunoSEQ multiplex PCR; TCRdb's copy has only in-frame clones and leaves some out. This table holds tens of thousands of clones, roughly 77% found once. In the case of this clone: The antigen is undetermined.

The rearrangement links TRBV9 to TRBJ1-2; 7 nucleotides agree with TRBD1. Sequenced input: PBMCs. The sequence came from a woman in her forties in good health and CMV-seropositive. As DNA, the CDR3 is TGTGCCAGCAGCGCAAGACAGGGTCGGCACTATGGCTACACCTTC. This sequence encodes CASSARQGRHYGYTF.